This T cell receptor (beta chain) derives from a study of T-cell memory formation after mild COVID-19. Points from the study as a whole: Clones that contracted from day 15 to 85 had balanced CD4/CD8; later expanders were CD4+ biased.

There are a few counts of this clonotype. What it recognizes is unknown. One entry per CDR3 protein, called by TCRdb with MiXCR from the 5' RACE reads. The sample records 400,000 to 500,000 distinct CDR3 sequences, 15% to 25% being singletons. Germline assignment: CDR1 KGHDR and CDR2 SFDVKD. V was clipped by 4 bases and J by 7 bases; unmatched bases: 7. This CDR3 spans 16 amino acids. The chain is built from TRBV24-1 and TRBJ2-1, with 12 nucleotides matching TRBD1. The TCR comes from an adult woman who had mild COVID-19 (a few samples of this study predate the infection). Cell type and time point are not known. Sequenced input: PBMCs or a T cell subset sorted from them (not recorded which). The CDR3 DNA follows: TGTGCCACCAGTGACCCGGGACAGGGGGCCGATAATGAGCAGTTCTTC. Amino acids: CATSDPGQGADNEQFF.